This is a list of T cell receptor beta chains from one sample in a study of beta chain features in type 1 diabetes. Generated by immunoSEQ multiplex PCR, the TCRdb table keeps only in-frame clones and is missing some. The table shows about 15,000 clones, with around three quarters occurring only once. The sequenced sample consisted of Tregs from blood. Receptors were obtained from a man younger than 45 with type 1 diabetes. Both conserved end residues are part of each CDR3. The order of the fields is V gene, D gene, J gene, clone size, CDR3 DNA, CDR3 protein. The D gene is left open where the match is weak. The size of a clone is reported for some rows only, either as once, few or many, or as a class for expanded clones.

v_gene: TRBV4-1
d_gene: TRBD2
j_gene: TRBJ2-3
abundance: NA
CDR3nt: TGCGCCAGCAGCTGGGGGACTAGCGGGGGGTTTTTCACAGATACGCAGTATTTT
CDR3aa: CASSWGTSGGFFTDTQYF

v_gene: TRBV30
d_gene: NA
j_gene: TRBJ2-5
abundance: NA
CDR3nt: TGTGCCTGGAGTCTCACAGGGAAAGAGACCCAGTACTTC
CDR3aa: CAWSLTGKETQYF

v_gene: TRBV11-2
d_gene: NA
j_gene: TRBJ2-7
abundance: NA
CDR3nt: TGTGCCAGCAGCTTAATTCCATTCTACGAGCAGTACTTC
CDR3aa: CASSLIPFYEQYF

v_gene: TRBV6-1
d_gene: NA
j_gene: TRBJ1-1
abundance: NA
CDR3nt: TGTGCCAGCAGTGACAAGAGAAAAAACACTGAAGCTTTCTTT
CDR3aa: CASSDKRKNTEAFF

v_gene: TRBV27
d_gene: TRBD1
j_gene: TRBJ2-1
abundance: NA
CDR3nt: TGTGCCAGCAGTCATCCCGGGACAGGGGACCTAGAGCAGTTCTTC
CDR3aa: CASSHPGTGDLEQFF

v_gene: TRBV18
d_gene: NA
j_gene: TRBJ2-5
abundance: NA
CDR3nt: TGTGCCAGCTCACCAAGGCATGGAGAAGAGACCCAGTACTTC
CDR3aa: CASSPRHGEETQYF

v_gene: TRBV9
d_gene: TRBD2
j_gene: TRBJ2-1
abundance: NA
CDR3nt: TGTGCCAGCAGCGCGGGACTAGCGGCCTACAATGAGCAGTTCTTC
CDR3aa: CASSAGLAAYNEQFF

v_gene: TRBV5-1
d_gene: NA
j_gene: TRBJ2-7
abundance: NA
CDR3nt: TGCGCCAGCAGCCCCCTTGGGGACACAGTCTACGAGCAGTACTTC
CDR3aa: CASSPLGDTVYEQYF

v_gene: TRBV19
d_gene: NA
j_gene: TRBJ2-5
abundance: NA
CDR3nt: TGTGCCAGTAGTATGCTCGCAGGGGGGTTTATAGAGACCCAGTACTTC
CDR3aa: CASSMLAGGFIETQYF

v_gene: TRBV7-6
d_gene: TRBD1
j_gene: TRBJ2-6
abundance: few
CDR3nt: TGTGCCAGCAGCCCACGCCGGGACAGGGGCGCGGGGGCCAACGTCCTGACTTTC
CDR3aa: CASSPRRDRGAGANVLTF

v_gene: TRBV5-4
d_gene: NA
j_gene: TRBJ1-1
abundance: NA
CDR3nt: TGTGCCAGCAGCTTGCGGAACAGCATGAACACTGAAGCTTTCTTT
CDR3aa: CASSLRNSMNTEAFF

v_gene: TRBV6-5
d_gene: TRBD1
j_gene: TRBJ1-4
abundance: few
CDR3nt: TGTGCCAGCAGTTTGGCAGGGGGCGGAAAACTGTTTTTT
CDR3aa: CASSLAGGGKLFF

v_gene: TRBV11-2
d_gene: NA
j_gene: TRBJ2-5
abundance: few
CDR3nt: TGTGCCAGCAGCTTAGGAGGCTTGGAGACCCAGTACTTC
CDR3aa: CASSLGGLETQYF

v_gene: TRBV6-4
d_gene: NA
j_gene: TRBJ1-1
abundance: NA
CDR3nt: TGTGCCAGCAGTGCCTTTGAGGGCACTGAAGCTTTCTTT
CDR3aa: CASSAFEGTEAFF

v_gene: TRBV5-1
d_gene: NA
j_gene: TRBJ1-1
abundance: NA
CDR3nt: TGCGCCAGCAGCCTGCCGGACAGATTTGAAGCTTTCTTT
CDR3aa: CASSLPDRFEAFF

v_gene: TRBV11-2
d_gene: TRBD1
j_gene: TRBJ1-1
abundance: NA
CDR3nt: TGTGCCAGCAGCTTCCTCTCCGGGACAGCACCAGGCACTGAAGCTTTCTTT
CDR3aa: CASSFLSGTAPGTEAFF

v_gene: TRBV4-2
d_gene: NA
j_gene: TRBJ2-5
abundance: NA
CDR3nt: TGTGCCAGCAGCCAGAGGGACAACCAAGAGACCCAGTACTTC
CDR3aa: CASSQRDNQETQYF

v_gene: TRBV6-4
d_gene: NA
j_gene: TRBJ1-1
abundance: few
CDR3nt: TGTGCCAGCAGTGACAGGTCCGGCGGCACTGAAGCTTTCTTT
CDR3aa: CASSDRSGGTEAFF

v_gene: TRBV21-1
d_gene: NA
j_gene: TRBJ1-5
abundance: few
CDR3nt: TGTGCCAGCAGCAAAGCCCTCCACAGGAGCAATCAGCCCCAGCATTTT
CDR3aa: CASSKALHRSNQPQHF

v_gene: TRBV6-1
d_gene: TRBD1
j_gene: TRBJ2-7
abundance: NA
CDR3nt: TGTGCCAGCACGATGGGACAGACCTACGAGCAGTACTTC
CDR3aa: CASTMGQTYEQYF

v_gene: TRBV5-4
d_gene: TRBD2
j_gene: TRBJ2-1
abundance: NA
CDR3nt: TGTGCCAGCAGCTTGAAGCGGGAGACAAAACGGGGGGAGCAGTTCTTC
CDR3aa: CASSLKRETKRGEQFF

v_gene: TRBV27
d_gene: NA
j_gene: TRBJ2-3
abundance: NA
CDR3nt: TGTGCCAGCAGTTTAAGGCCCCAGGGAATCACAGATACGCAGTATTTT
CDR3aa: CASSLRPQGITDTQYF

v_gene: TRBV19
d_gene: TRBD1
j_gene: TRBJ1-2
abundance: NA
CDR3nt: TGTGCCAGTAGTAGGACAGGGGGCTATGGCTACACCTTC
CDR3aa: CASSRTGGYGYTF

v_gene: TRBV19
d_gene: NA
j_gene: TRBJ1-4
abundance: NA
CDR3nt: TGTGCCACCGCCGGTCCAACTAATGAAAAACTGTTTTTT
CDR3aa: CATAGPTNEKLFF

v_gene: TRBV7-2
d_gene: TRBD2
j_gene: TRBJ2-3
abundance: NA
CDR3nt: TGTGCCAGCAGCGGAAGCGGGACTAGAACAGATACGCAGTATTTT
CDR3aa: CASSGSGTRTDTQYF

v_gene: TRBV11-3
d_gene: TRBD2
j_gene: TRBJ2-2
abundance: NA
CDR3nt: TGTGCCAGCAGCTTCGGACTAGCGGGGGACACCGGGGAGCTGTTTTTT
CDR3aa: CASSFGLAGDTGELFF

v_gene: TRBV18
d_gene: TRBD2
j_gene: TRBJ2-7
abundance: NA
CDR3nt: TGTGCCAGCTCACCAATTCCGGGCGGGAGGGAGTCCTACGAGCAGTACTTC
CDR3aa: CASSPIPGGRESYEQYF

v_gene: TRBV5-4
d_gene: TRBD2
j_gene: TRBJ2-1
abundance: NA
CDR3nt: TGTGCCAGCAGCGGGGGCGGGGGGTACAATGAGCAGTTCTTC
CDR3aa: CASSGGGGYNEQFF

v_gene: TRBV6-5
d_gene: NA
j_gene: TRBJ2-1
abundance: NA
CDR3nt: TGTGCCAGCAGTTACGGCCTTTGGGGAGGATTCAATGAGCAGTTCTTC
CDR3aa: CASSYGLWGGFNEQFF

v_gene: TRBV21-1
d_gene: NA
j_gene: TRBJ1-5
abundance: few
CDR3nt: TGTGCCAGCAGCAAATCCTATAGCAATCAGCCCCAGCATTTT
CDR3aa: CASSKSYSNQPQHF

v_gene: TRBV5-1
d_gene: NA
j_gene: TRBJ2-3
abundance: NA
CDR3nt: TGCGCCAGCAGCCCTGTTGCGGATACGCAGTATTTT
CDR3aa: CASSPVADTQYF

v_gene: TRBV2
d_gene: TRBD2
j_gene: TRBJ2-4
abundance: NA
CDR3nt: TGTGCCAGCCGGGAGGGCCTGGACATTCAGTACTTC
CDR3aa: CASREGLDIQYF

v_gene: TRBV30
d_gene: NA
j_gene: TRBJ2-7
abundance: NA
CDR3nt: TGTGCCTGGAGCCGTCTGTCTAGCTACGAGCAGTACTTC
CDR3aa: CAWSRLSSYEQYF

v_gene: TRBV27
d_gene: NA
j_gene: TRBJ1-3
abundance: NA
CDR3nt: TGTGCCAGCAGTCCCGGACTGAACTCTGGAAACACCATATATTTT
CDR3aa: CASSPGLNSGNTIYF

v_gene: TRBV6-1
d_gene: NA
j_gene: TRBJ2-1
abundance: NA
CDR3nt: TGTGCCAGCAGTGAAGACCGAGCACGTGAGCAGTTCTTC
CDR3aa: CASSEDRAREQFF

v_gene: TRBV6-1
d_gene: TRBD1
j_gene: TRBJ1-5
abundance: few
CDR3nt: TGTGCCAGTCAGGGACAGAGCAATCAGCCCCAGCATTTT
CDR3aa: CASQGQSNQPQHF

v_gene: TRBV10-3
d_gene: NA
j_gene: TRBJ2-7
abundance: NA
CDR3nt: TGTGCCATCAGTGAGTCCCCTTACGAGCAGTACTTC
CDR3aa: CAISESPYEQYF

v_gene: TRBV6-6
d_gene: NA
j_gene: TRBJ1-5
abundance: NA
CDR3nt: TGTGCCAGCAGTACCCGGACTGCCAGCAATCAGCCCCAGCATTTT
CDR3aa: CASSTRTASNQPQHF

v_gene: TRBV5-1
d_gene: NA
j_gene: TRBJ1-5
abundance: NA
CDR3nt: TGCGCCAGCAGCTTCTCCGGGGGGAGCAATCAGCCCCAGCATTTT
CDR3aa: CASSFSGGSNQPQHF

v_gene: TRBV30
d_gene: NA
j_gene: TRBJ1-1
abundance: NA
CDR3nt: TGTGCCTGGAGTGTAAACGGGAACACTGAAGCTTTCTTT
CDR3aa: CAWSVNGNTEAFF

v_gene: TRBV29-1
d_gene: NA
j_gene: TRBJ2-1
abundance: NA
CDR3nt: TGCAGCGAGGGGCGTGTGGGGCAATCCTACAATGAGCAGTTCTTC
CDR3aa: CSEGRVGQSYNEQFF

v_gene: TRBV6-5
d_gene: TRBD2
j_gene: TRBJ2-5
abundance: few
CDR3nt: TGTGCCAGCAGTTACTCAGACGGGACTAGCAAGACCCAGTACTTC
CDR3aa: CASSYSDGTSKTQYF

v_gene: TRBV7-9
d_gene: TRBD1
j_gene: TRBJ2-1
abundance: NA
CDR3nt: TGTGCCAGCAGCGCCGGACAGGGAAGCTCCTACAATGAGCAGTTCTTC
CDR3aa: CASSAGQGSSYNEQFF

v_gene: TRBV9
d_gene: NA
j_gene: TRBJ2-3
abundance: NA
CDR3nt: TGTGCCAGCAGCGTAGTTTCAGGGAATACGCAGTATTTT
CDR3aa: CASSVVSGNTQYF

v_gene: TRBV19
d_gene: NA
j_gene: TRBJ2-7
abundance: NA
CDR3nt: TGTGCCAGTAGTATCTTCGGCGGCGTCTACGAGCAGTACTTC
CDR3aa: CASSIFGGVYEQYF

v_gene: TRBV11-2
d_gene: NA
j_gene: TRBJ2-7
abundance: NA
CDR3nt: TGTGCCAGCAGCCCAGGACATATCTACGAGCAGTACTTC
CDR3aa: CASSPGHIYEQYF

v_gene: TRBV15
d_gene: TRBD2
j_gene: TRBJ2-3
abundance: NA
CDR3nt: TGTGCCACCAGCAGAGGAAATAGCGGGGTCACAGATACGCAGTATTTT
CDR3aa: CATSRGNSGVTDTQYF

v_gene: TRBV9
d_gene: NA
j_gene: TRBJ2-7
abundance: once
CDR3nt: TGTGCCAGCAGCGTAGAAGACAGTCTTTACGAGCAGTACTTC
CDR3aa: CASSVEDSLYEQYF

v_gene: TRBV28
d_gene: NA
j_gene: TRBJ1-1
abundance: NA
CDR3nt: TGTGCCAGCAGAGGGGGGGGCTGGCGGGGGACTGAAGCTTTCTTT
CDR3aa: CASRGGGWRGTEAFF

v_gene: TRBV2
d_gene: TRBD2
j_gene: TRBJ2-2
abundance: NA
CDR3nt: TGTGCCAGCAGTGTACGGGAGGGGAACACCGGGGAGCTGTTTTTT
CDR3aa: CASSVREGNTGELFF

v_gene: TRBV5-1
d_gene: NA
j_gene: TRBJ2-6
abundance: NA
CDR3nt: TGCGCCAGCAGCTATTCCTTTACTGGGGCCAACGTCCTGACTTTC
CDR3aa: CASSYSFTGANVLTF

v_gene: TRBV5-4
d_gene: NA
j_gene: TRBJ1-2
abundance: NA
CDR3nt: TGTGCCAGCAGCCAAGAGAGAAACAGTCATGGCTACACCTTC
CDR3aa: CASSQERNSHGYTF

v_gene: TRBV9
d_gene: NA
j_gene: TRBJ1-1
abundance: NA
CDR3nt: TGTGCCAGCAGCGCTGGGTCGGGCACTGAAGCTTTCTTT
CDR3aa: CASSAGSGTEAFF

v_gene: TRBV18
d_gene: NA
j_gene: TRBJ1-6
abundance: NA
CDR3nt: TGTGCCAGCTCACCAACCCCCGCAGGCCTAAATTCCCCCCTCCACTTT
CDR3aa: CASSPTPAGLNSPLHF

v_gene: TRBV4-2
d_gene: NA
j_gene: TRBJ1-3
abundance: once
CDR3nt: TGTGCCAGCAGCCAAGTCTTGCTGAGCTCTGGAAACACCATATATTTT
CDR3aa: CASSQVLLSSGNTIYF

v_gene: TRBV7-6
d_gene: TRBD2
j_gene: TRBJ2-7
abundance: NA
CDR3nt: TGTGCCAGCAGCTTAGCGGGCGGGGGGGGGACGTACGAGCAGTACTTC
CDR3aa: CASSLAGGGGTYEQYF

v_gene: TRBV15
d_gene: TRBD2
j_gene: TRBJ2-5
abundance: NA
CDR3nt: TGTGCCACCAGCAGAGTTCGCGGGGGGACTCAAGAGACCCAGTACTTC
CDR3aa: CATSRVRGGTQETQYF

v_gene: TRBV9
d_gene: NA
j_gene: TRBJ2-3
abundance: few
CDR3nt: TGTGCCAGCAGCGTATTCTTACGGGATACGCAGTATTTT
CDR3aa: CASSVFLRDTQYF

v_gene: TRBV7-2
d_gene: TRBD1
j_gene: TRBJ1-1
abundance: NA
CDR3nt: TGTGCCAGCAGCGCTCAGGGGGCGATGAACACTGAAGCTTTCTTT
CDR3aa: CASSAQGAMNTEAFF